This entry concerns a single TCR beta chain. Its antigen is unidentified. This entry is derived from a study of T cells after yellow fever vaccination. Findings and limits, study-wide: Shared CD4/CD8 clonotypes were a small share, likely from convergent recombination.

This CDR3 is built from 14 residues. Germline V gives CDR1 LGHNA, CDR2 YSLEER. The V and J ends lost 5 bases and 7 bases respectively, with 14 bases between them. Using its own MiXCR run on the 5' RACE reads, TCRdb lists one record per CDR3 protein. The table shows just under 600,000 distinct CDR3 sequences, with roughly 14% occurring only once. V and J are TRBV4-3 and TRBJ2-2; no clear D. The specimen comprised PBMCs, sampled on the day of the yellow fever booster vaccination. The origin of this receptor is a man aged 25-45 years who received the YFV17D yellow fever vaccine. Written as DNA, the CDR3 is TGCGCCAGCAGCACTTTAGAAGGTAGCGGGGAGCTGTTTTTT. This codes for CASSTLEGSGELFF.